These T cell receptor beta chains were read from a single sample in a study of blood T cell repertoires in COVID-19. TCRdb's table, derived via immunoSEQ multiplex PCR, lists solely in-frame clones and lacks some. The repertoire includes roughly 80,000 clones, roughly 80% of them detected once, and over 5.5% sits in the top ten. Sequences were obtained from peripheral blood. The receptors shown here come from a man aged 55 to 70 with active or convalescent COVID-19. The CDR3 runs from the conserved cysteine through the conserved F or W. The listing skips clone size in some rows; elsewhere it reads once, few, many or a size class.

j_gene	abundance	v_gene	CDR3aa
TRBJ2-7	few	TRBV6-5	CASSPAGGLENF
TRBJ1-3	few	TRBV6-5	CASSYSIQGENTIYF
TRBJ2-5	few	TRBV2	CASSAGLVETQYF
TRBJ1-6	-	TRBV7-9	CASSPVTGTNSPLHF
TRBJ1-6	-	TRBV6-5	CASTEGQSHHF
TRBJ2-7	-	TRBV9	CASSPGQSSYEQYF
TRBJ1-2	-	TRBV5-5	CASSLAVGQGMGGYTF
TRBJ2-5	-	TRBV7-2	CASSTSRILEGTQYF
TRBJ2-7	-	TRBV5-1	CASSIGEGSVYEQYF
TRBJ1-2	-	TRBV27	CASSLTPTADYGYTF
TRBJ1-1	-	TRBV19	CASSSRGNTEAFF
TRBJ1-6	-	TRBV12-3/TRBV12-4	CASSLRTDSPLHF
TRBJ2-3	-	TRBV11-2	CASSFQRGGADTQYF
TRBJ2-2	-	TRBV7-8	CASSLLALGNTGELFF
TRBJ2-2	-	TRBV19	CASSIEEGLAGTGELFF
TRBJ1-6	-	TRBV19	CASSRQDNYNSPLHF
TRBJ2-3	medium-sized	TRBV3-1/TRBV3-2	CASSQMRPAGGPTDTQYF
TRBJ2-7	once	TRBV4-3	CASSAYGGPYEQYF
TRBJ1-2	-	TRBV1	CTSSPRVSGGCGYTF
TRBJ2-2	few	TRBV10-3	CAISGTNPNTGELFF
TRBJ1-3	few	TRBV5-4	CASSLSGVSGNTIYF
TRBJ1-6	-	TRBV6-5	CASSYWQGSGNSPLHF
TRBJ2-7	-	TRBV28	CASSSSSPLLAGYEQYF
TRBJ2-3	-	TRBV7-3	CASSPGVTHTDTQYF
TRBJ1-2	-	TRBV7-3	CASSLSTENRYGYTF
TRBJ2-1	-	TRBV20-1	CSASLREQFF
TRBJ2-5	-	TRBV5-1	CASSLELAGSETQYF